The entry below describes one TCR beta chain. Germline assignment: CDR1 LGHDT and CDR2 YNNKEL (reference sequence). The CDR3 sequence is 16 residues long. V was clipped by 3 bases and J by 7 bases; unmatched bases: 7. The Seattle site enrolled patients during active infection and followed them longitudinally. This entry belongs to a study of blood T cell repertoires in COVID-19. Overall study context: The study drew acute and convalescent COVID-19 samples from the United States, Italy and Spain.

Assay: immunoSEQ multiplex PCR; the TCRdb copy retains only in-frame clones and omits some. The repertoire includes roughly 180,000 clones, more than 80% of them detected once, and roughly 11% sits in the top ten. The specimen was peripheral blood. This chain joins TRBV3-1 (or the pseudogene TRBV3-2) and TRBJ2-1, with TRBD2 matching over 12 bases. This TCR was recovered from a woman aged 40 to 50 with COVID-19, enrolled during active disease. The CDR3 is CASSHSSGGARNEQFF. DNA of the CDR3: TGTGCCAGCAGCCATTCTAGCGGGGGGGCCAGGAATGAGCAGTTCTTC.